The present entry profiles one T cell receptor beta chain with its context. The data were obtained in a study of shared clonotypes between healthy human individuals. The ends were cut back, 0 bases at V and 5 bases at J, with 14 bases in the middle. CDR3 size: 15 residues. Germline CDR1 reads SGHDN; CDR2 reads FVKESK. Here immunoSEQ multiplex PCR was the method, and the copy in TCRdb shows in-frame clones only, minus some. The sample lists about 1.4 million clones, roughly 96% occurring once. The source material was naive CD4+ T cells sorted from blood. Specified subset: CD45RA+ positively selected. The chain carries TRBV14 and TRBJ2-7; D call uncertain. The clonotype was recovered from a man younger than 45 in good health. The CDR3 nucleotides read TGTGCCAGCAGCCAAGACCGATCAAGAGGACACGAGCAGTACTTC. It translates to CASSQDRSRGHEQYF.